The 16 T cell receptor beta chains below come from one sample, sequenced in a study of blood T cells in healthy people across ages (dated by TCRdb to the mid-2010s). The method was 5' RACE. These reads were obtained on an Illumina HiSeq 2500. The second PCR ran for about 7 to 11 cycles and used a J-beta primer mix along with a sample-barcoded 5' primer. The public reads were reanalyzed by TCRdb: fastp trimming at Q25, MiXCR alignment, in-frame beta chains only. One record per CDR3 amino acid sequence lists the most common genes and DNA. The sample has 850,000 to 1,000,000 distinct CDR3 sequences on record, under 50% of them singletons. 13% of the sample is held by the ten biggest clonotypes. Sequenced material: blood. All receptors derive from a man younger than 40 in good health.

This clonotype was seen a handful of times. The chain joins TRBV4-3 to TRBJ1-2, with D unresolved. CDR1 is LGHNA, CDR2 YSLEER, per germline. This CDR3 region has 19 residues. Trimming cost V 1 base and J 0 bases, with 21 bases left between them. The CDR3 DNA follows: TGCGCCAGCAGCCAAGCAACTTCATTTGCTTGGGAGACTAACTATGGCTACACCTTC. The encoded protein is CASSQATSFAWETNYGYTF.

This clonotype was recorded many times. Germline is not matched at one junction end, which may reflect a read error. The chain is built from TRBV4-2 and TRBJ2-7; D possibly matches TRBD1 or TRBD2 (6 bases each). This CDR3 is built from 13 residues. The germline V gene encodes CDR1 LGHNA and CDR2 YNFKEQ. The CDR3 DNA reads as TGCGCCAGCAGCCAAGATCGGGGGCGCGAGCAGTACTTC. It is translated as CASSQDRGREQYF.

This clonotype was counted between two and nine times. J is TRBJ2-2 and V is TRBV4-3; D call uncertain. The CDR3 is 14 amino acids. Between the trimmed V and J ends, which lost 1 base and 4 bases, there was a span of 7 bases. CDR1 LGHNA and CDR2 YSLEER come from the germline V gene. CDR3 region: CASSQGPSTGELFF. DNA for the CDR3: TGCGCCAGCAGCCAAGGTCCCAGCACCGGGGAGCTGTTTTTT.

The CDR3 sequence: CASSTWGTRNEQFF. The CDR3 DNA is TGTGCCAGTAGTACGTGGGGGACTAGGAATGAGCAGTTCTTC. V usage is TRBV19 and J usage is TRBJ2-1; 8 bases are shared with TRBD2. CDR1 is LNHDA and CDR2 is SQIVND in the germline V gene (reference sequence). Trimming took 4 bases from V and 7 from J; bases not matched to a gene: 6. CDR3 length: 14 residues.

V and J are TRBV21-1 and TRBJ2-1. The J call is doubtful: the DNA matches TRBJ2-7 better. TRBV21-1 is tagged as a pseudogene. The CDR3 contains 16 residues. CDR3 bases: TGTGCCAGCAGCAAAGCTCGGTGGGACTCCTACAATGAGCAGTACTTC. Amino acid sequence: CASSKARWDSYNEQYF.

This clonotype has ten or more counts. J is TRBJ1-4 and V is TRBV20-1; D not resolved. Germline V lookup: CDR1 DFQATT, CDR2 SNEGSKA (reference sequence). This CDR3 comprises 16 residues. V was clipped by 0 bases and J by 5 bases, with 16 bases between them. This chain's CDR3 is CSARDRMGAGNEKLFF. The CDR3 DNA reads TGCAGTGCTAGAGATCGAATGGGTGCGGGAAATGAAAAACTGTTTTTT.

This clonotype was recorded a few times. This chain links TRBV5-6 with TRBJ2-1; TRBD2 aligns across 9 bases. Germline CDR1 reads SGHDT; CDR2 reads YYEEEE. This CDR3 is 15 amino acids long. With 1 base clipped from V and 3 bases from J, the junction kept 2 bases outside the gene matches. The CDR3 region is CASSLIAGVYNEQFF. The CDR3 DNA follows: TGTGCCAGCAGCTTGATAGCGGGGGTCTACAATGAGCAGTTCTTC.

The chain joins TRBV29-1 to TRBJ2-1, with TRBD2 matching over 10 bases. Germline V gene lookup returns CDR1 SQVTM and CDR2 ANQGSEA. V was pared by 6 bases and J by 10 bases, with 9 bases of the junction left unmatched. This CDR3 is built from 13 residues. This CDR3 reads CSVLAGESHEQFF. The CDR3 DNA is TGCAGCGTCCTAGCGGGAGAATCCCACGAGCAGTTCTTC.

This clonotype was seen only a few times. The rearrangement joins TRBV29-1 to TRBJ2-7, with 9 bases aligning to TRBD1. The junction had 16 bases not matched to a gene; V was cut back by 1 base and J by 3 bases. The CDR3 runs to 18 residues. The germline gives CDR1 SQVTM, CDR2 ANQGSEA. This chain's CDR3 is CSVEASGQGATPRYEQYF. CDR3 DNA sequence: TGCAGCGTTGAAGCTTCGGGACAGGGAGCTACTCCACGCTACGAGCAGTACTTC.

The CDR3 reads CASSRTGGPGETQYF. The CDR3 DNA is TGTGCCAGCAGTAGGACAGGGGGCCCAGGAGAGACCCAGTACTTC. The rearrangement links TRBV12-3 or TRBV12-4 to TRBJ2-5, with TRBD1 matching over 11 bases. The CDR3 covers 15 residues. With 5 bases clipped from V and 4 bases from J, the junction kept 6 bases outside the gene matches.

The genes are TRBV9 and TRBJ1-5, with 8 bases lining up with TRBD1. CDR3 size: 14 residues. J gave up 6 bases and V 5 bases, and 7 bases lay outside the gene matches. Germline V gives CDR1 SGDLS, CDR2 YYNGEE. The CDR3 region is CASSLTGGLQPQHF. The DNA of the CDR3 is TGTGCCAGCAGTCTTACAGGGGGGCTTCAGCCCCAGCATTTT.

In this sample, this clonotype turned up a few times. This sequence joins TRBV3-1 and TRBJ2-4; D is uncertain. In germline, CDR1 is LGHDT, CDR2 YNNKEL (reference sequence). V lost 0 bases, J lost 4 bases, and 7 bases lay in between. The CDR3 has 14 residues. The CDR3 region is CASSQDGDKNIQYF. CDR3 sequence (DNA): TGTGCCAGCAGCCAAGATGGGGATAAAAACATTCAGTACTTC.

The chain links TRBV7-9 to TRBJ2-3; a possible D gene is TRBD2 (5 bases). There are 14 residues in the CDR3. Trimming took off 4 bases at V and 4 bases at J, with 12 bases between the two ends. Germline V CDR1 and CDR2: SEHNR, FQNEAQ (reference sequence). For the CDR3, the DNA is TGTGCCAGCAGCTCAAGGGAGCGTGCAGATACGCAGTATTTT. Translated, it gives CASSSRERADTQYF.

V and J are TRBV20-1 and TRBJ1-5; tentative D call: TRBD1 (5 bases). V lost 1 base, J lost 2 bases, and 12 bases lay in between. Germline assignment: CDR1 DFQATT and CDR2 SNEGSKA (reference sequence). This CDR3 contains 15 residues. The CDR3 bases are TGCAGTGCTAGAGTTCCAGGAGGGGGCAATCAGCCCCAGCATTTT. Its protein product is CSARVPGGGNQPQHF.

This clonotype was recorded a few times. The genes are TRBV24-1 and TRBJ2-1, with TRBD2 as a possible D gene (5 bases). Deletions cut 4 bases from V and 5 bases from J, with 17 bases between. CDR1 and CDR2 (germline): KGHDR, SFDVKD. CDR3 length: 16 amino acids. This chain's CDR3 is CATSDSPPGNNNEQFF. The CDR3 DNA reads TGTGCCACCAGTGACTCTCCCCCCGGGAACAACAATGAGCAGTTCTTC.

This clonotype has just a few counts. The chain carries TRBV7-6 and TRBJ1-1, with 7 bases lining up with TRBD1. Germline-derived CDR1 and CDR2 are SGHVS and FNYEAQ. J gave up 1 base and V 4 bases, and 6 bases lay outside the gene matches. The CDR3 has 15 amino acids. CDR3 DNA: TGTGCCAGCAGCTCCAAACAGGGGACGAACACTGAAGCTTTCTTT. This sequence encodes CASSSKQGTNTEAFF.